This passage covers 16 T cell receptor beta chains from one sample sequenced in a study of blood T cell repertoires in COVID-19. Some clones are missing from TCRdb's copy, which holds only in-frame ones; the method was immunoSEQ multiplex PCR. Found here are roughly 250,000 clones, 86% of them singletons; the top ten hold around 3%. The sample taken for sequencing was PBMCs or T cells enriched from blood (not recorded which). The receptors were sampled from a woman in her thirties or forties with acute COVID-19.

This chain connects TRBV3-1 (or the pseudogene TRBV3-2) to TRBJ2-2, with 7 bases identical to TRBD2. V shed 4 bases, J shed 5 bases, and the junction held 10 bases outside the gene matches. Looked up from germline, CDR1 is LGHDT and CDR2 is YNNKEL (reference sequence). The CDR3 is 16 residues long. The CDR3 protein is CASSRPGLNGTGELFF. For the CDR3, the DNA is TGTGCCAGCAGCCGGCCGGGACTAAATGGAACCGGGGAGCTGTTTTTT.

V is TRBV5-6 and J is TRBJ1-5; 9 bases are a match to TRBD1. CDR3 size: 14 residues. Germline V gives CDR1 SGHDT, CDR2 YYEEEE. V gave up 6 bases and J gave up 6 bases; unmatched junction bases: 7. The CDR3 nucleotides read TGTGCCAGCACCACAGGGGGCGAGGGTCAGCCCCAGCATTTT. Translated, it gives CASTTGGEGQPQHF.

The chain employs TRBV10-1 and TRBJ2-3; D perhaps matches TRBD2 (5 bases). The V end lost 3 bases, the J end lost 0 bases, and 7 bases lay between the germline ends. The germline V gene encodes CDR1 WNHNN and CDR2 SYGVQD (reference sequence). This CDR3 has 14 amino acids. This CDR3 reads CASSDRTSTDTQYF. The CDR3 DNA is TGCGCCAGCAGTGATCGGACTAGCACAGATACGCAGTATTTT.

This clone was seen just once. The chain uses TRBV29-1 and TRBJ1-3, with D uncertain. CDR1 and CDR2 from the germline V gene are SQVTM and ANQGSEA. This CDR3 has 14 residues. V was pared by 6 bases and J by 0 bases, with 12 bases between. The CDR3 region is CSVVTASSGNTIYF. The CDR3 coding sequence is TGCAGCGTGGTAACAGCCTCCTCTGGAAACACCATATATTTT.

The CDR3 DNA reads TGTGCCAGTAGTATCTATGCGGACAGCTCCTACGAGCAGTACTTC. Protein sequence: CASSIYADSSYEQYF. The gene calls are TRBV19 and TRBJ2-7; a possible D gene is TRBD1 (6 bases). The germline CDR1 and CDR2 sequences are LNHDA and SQIVND (reference sequence). V was shortened by 3 bases and J by 0 bases, with 12 bases between the two germline ends. The CDR3 contains 15 residues. The full variable domain, in which reference TRBV19 and TRBJ2-7 provide the parts outside the CDR3, is DGGITQSPKYLFRKEGQNVTLSCEQNLNHDAMYWYRQDPGQGLRLIYYSQIVNDFQKGDIAEGYSVSREKKESFPLTVTSAQKNPTAFYLCASSIYADSSYEQYFGPGTRLTVT.

The CDR3 DNA reads as TGTGCCAGCAGCTTATATAGCGGAAATGGCTACACCTTC. Its translation: CASSLYSGNGYTF. The V call is TRBV7-9, the J call TRBJ1-2; no firm D call. Per the germline V gene, CDR1 is SEHNR and CDR2 is FQNEAQ (reference sequence). The CDR3 consists of 13 residues. V shed 2 bases and J shed 6 bases, with 10 bases lying between them.

The CDR3 is CATSRDLSGPGLVDEQFF. The CDR3 nucleotides are TGTGCCACCAGCAGAGACCTATCTGGACCGGGACTAGTCGATGAGCAGTTCTTC. The rearrangement links TRBV15 to TRBJ2-1; 8 bases fit TRBD2. V dropped 0 bases and J dropped 8; count of bases not matched to a gene: 15. Germline-derived CDR1 and CDR2 are LNHNV and YYDKDF (reference sequence). The CDR3 has 18 residues. Complete variable domain (other parts from reference TRBV15 and TRBJ2-1): DAMVIQNPRYQVTQFGKPVTLSCSQTLNHNVMYWYQQKSSQAPKLLFHYYDKDFNNEADTPDNFQSRRPNTSFCFLDIRSPGLGDTAMYLCATSRDLSGPGLVDEQFFGPGTRLTVL.

CDR3 in amino acids: CASSFLGLAESGNTIYF. In DNA, the CDR3 is TGCGCCAGCAGCTTCCTGGGGCTGGCCGAATCTGGAAACACCATATATTTT. The J gene is TRBJ1-3, the V gene TRBV5-1, with D possibly matching TRBD1 (5 bases). CDR1 and CDR2 (germline): SGHRS, YFSETQ. This CDR3 is built from 17 residues. V lost 2 bases and J 1 base, leaving 16 bases between the germline ends. Using reference TRBV5-1 and TRBJ1-3 for the parts outside the CDR3, the full variable domain is KAGVTQTPRYLIKTRGQQVTLSCSPISGHRSVSWYQQTPGQGLQFLFEYFSETQRNKGNFPGRFSGRQFSNSRSEMNVSTLELGDSALYLCASSFLGLAESGNTIYFGEGSWLTVV.

This clone was observed a handful of times. This chain uses TRBV6-5 with TRBJ2-4; TRBD2 might be the D (5 bases). This CDR3 comprises 14 residues. Trimming took off 7 bases at V and 8 bases at J, with 18 bases between the two ends. From germline, CDR1 is MNHEY and CDR2 SVGAGI. The CDR3 nucleotides are TGTGCCAGCAAACAAAGCCGGGGTGGGGACATTCAGTACTTC. It specifies CASKQSRGGDIQYF.

There are a few counts of this clone. The V gene is TRBV20-1, the J gene TRBJ2-5; D unresolved. V was cut by 3 bases and J by 5 bases, with 13 bases left in between. CDR3 length equals 13 residues. CDR1 DFQATT and CDR2 SNEGSKA come from the germline V gene (reference sequence). The DNA for the CDR3 is TGCAGTGCTAGTTATTCGAGTCTGGAGACCCAGTACTTC. This codes for CSASYSSLETQYF.

V is TRBV4-1 and J is TRBJ2-7; 10 nucleotides align to TRBD1. The CDR3 contains 15 residues. CDR1 is MGHRA, CDR2 YSYEKL, per germline. V gave up 2 bases and J gave up 5 bases; unmatched junction bases: 6. The DNA for the CDR3 is TGCGCCAGCAGCCAACCTGGACAGGGGGTGGACGAGCAGTACTTC. Translating it yields CASSQPGQGVDEQYF.

V is TRBV7-3 and J is TRBJ2-1; D is possibly TRBD1 (6 bases). In germline, CDR1 is SGHTA, CDR2 FQGTGA. Trimming took 2 bases from V and 12 from J, leaving 14 bases between them. This CDR3 is 13 amino acids long. Here the CDR3 reads CASSLSVGGGQFF. CDR3 DNA: TGTGCCAGCAGCTTATCGGTAGGGGGTGGGCAGTTCTTC.

This chain joins TRBV2 and TRBJ2-3, with a tentative D call TRBD1 (6 bases). Trimming pared 6 bases from V and 2 bases from J, leaving 9 bases between. The CDR3 covers 13 residues. Looked up from germline, CDR1 is SNHLY and CDR2 is FYNNEI. CDR3 sequence (DNA): TGTGCCAGCAGGCAGGGGTTCACAGATACGCAGTATTTT. This encodes CASRQGFTDTQYF.

This chain links TRBV29-1 with TRBJ2-1, with a tentative D call TRBD2 (6 bases). This CDR3 has 10 residues. Germline V gives CDR1 SQVTM, CDR2 ANQGSEA. Trimming shortened V by 6 bases and J by 9 bases, and 9 bases separated the two germline ends. CDR3: CSVEGFEQFF. The DNA of the CDR3 is TGCAGCGTGGAGGGGTTTGAGCAGTTCTTC.

The chain has TRBV20-1 and TRBJ2-7; D is undetermined. The CDR3 spans 12 residues. The germline CDR1 and CDR2 sequences are DFQATT and SNEGSKA (reference sequence). V gave up 3 bases and J gave up 3 bases, with 9 bases separating them. The CDR3 nucleotides are TGCAGTGCTAGTCGCGACAACTACGAGCAGTACTTC. Protein sequence: CSASRDNYEQYF.

The chain recombines TRBV5-1 with TRBJ2-1; tentative D call: TRBD2 (6 bases). The CDR3 has 13 residues. The ends were cut back, 1 base at V and 13 bases at J, with 15 bases in the middle. The germline V gene has CDR1 SGHRS and CDR2 YFSETQ. Here the CDR3 reads CASSLRRGTVQFF. The CDR3 nucleotides read TGCGCCAGCAGCTTGAGGCGGGGAACAGTTCAGTTCTTC. Full variable domain (rest looked up from reference TRBV5-1 and TRBJ2-1): KAGVTQTPRYLIKTRGQQVTLSCSPISGHRSVSWYQQTPGQGLQFLFEYFSETQRNKGNFPGRFSGRQFSNSRSEMNVSTLELGDSALYLCASSLRRGTVQFFGPGTRLTVL.